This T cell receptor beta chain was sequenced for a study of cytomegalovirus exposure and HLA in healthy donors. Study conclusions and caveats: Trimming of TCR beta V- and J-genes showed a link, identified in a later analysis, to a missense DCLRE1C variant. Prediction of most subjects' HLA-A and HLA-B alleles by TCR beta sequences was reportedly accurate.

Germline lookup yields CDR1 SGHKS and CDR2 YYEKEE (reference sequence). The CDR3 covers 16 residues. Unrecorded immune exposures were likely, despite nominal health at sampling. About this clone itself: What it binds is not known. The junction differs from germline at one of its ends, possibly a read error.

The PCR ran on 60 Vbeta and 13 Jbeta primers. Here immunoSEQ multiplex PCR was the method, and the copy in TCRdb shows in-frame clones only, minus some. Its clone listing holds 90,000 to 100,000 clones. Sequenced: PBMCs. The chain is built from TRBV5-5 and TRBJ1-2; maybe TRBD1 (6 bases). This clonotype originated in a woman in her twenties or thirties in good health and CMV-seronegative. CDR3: CASILGGSGVNYGYTF. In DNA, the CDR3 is TGTGCCAGCATCTTGGGGGGTTCAGGGGTTAACTATGGCTACACCTTC.